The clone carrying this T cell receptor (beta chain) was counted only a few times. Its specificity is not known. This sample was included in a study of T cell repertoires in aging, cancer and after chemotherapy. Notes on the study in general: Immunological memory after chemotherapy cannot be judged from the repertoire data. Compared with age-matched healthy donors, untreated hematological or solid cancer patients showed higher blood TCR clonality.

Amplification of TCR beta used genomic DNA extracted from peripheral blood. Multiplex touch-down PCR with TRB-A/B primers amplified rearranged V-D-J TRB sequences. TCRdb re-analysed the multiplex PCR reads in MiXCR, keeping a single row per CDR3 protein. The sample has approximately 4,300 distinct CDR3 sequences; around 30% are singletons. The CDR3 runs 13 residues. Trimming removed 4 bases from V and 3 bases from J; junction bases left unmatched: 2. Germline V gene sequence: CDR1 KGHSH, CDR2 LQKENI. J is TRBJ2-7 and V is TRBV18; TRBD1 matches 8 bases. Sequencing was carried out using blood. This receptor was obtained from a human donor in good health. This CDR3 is CASSHRGSYEQYF. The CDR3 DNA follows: TGTGCCAGCTCACACAGGGGGAGCTACGAGCAGTACTTC.